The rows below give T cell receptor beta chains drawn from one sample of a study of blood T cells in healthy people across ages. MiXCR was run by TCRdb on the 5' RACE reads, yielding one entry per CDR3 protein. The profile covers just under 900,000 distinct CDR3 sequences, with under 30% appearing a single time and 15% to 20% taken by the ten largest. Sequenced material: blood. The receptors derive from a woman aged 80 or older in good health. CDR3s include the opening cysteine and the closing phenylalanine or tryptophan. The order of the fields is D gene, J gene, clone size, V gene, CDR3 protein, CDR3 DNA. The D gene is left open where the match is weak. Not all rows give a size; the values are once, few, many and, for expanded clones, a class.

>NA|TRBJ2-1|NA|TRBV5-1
CASSLEALSSYNEQFF
TGCGCCAGCAGCTTGGAGGCCTTGAGCTCCTACAATGAGCAGTTCTTC
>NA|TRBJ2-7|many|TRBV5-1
CASSPTGGSSYEQYF
TGCGCCAGCAGCCCGACAGGCGGTAGCTCCTACGAGCAGTACTTC
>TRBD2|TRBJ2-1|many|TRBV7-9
CASSQTGGDEQFF
TGTGCCAGCAGCCAGACGGGGGGGGATGAGCAGTTCTTC
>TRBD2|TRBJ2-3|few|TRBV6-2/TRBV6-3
CASSSGSGGARDTQYF
TGTGCCAGCAGTTCAGGTAGCGGGGGGGCCAGAGATACGCAGTATTTT
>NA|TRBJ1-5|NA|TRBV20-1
CSAREVGHSNQPRHF
TGCAGTGCTAGAGAGGTAGGGCATAGCAATCAGCCCCGGCATTTT
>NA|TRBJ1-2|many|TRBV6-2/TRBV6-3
CASSSYFYPDSLSYGYTF
TGTGCCAGCAGTTCCTATTTTTATCCAGACAGTCTGAGCTATGGCTACACCTTC
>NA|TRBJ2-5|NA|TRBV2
CASSVQGYNEQYF
TGTGCCAGCAGCGTACAGGGTTACAATGAGCAGTACTTC
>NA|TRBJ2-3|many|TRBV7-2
CASSFRTHTQYF
TGTGCCAGCAGCTTTCGGACTCATACGCAGTATTTT
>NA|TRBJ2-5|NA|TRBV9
CASSVASGLGRGQQETRYF
TGTGCCAGCAGCGTAGCTAGTGGGCTTGGCAGGGGACAACAAGAGACCCGGTACTTC
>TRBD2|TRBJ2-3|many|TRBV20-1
CSASPTSGGLTDTQYF
TGCAGTGCTAGTCCGACTAGCGGGGGGCTCACAGATACGCAGTATTTT